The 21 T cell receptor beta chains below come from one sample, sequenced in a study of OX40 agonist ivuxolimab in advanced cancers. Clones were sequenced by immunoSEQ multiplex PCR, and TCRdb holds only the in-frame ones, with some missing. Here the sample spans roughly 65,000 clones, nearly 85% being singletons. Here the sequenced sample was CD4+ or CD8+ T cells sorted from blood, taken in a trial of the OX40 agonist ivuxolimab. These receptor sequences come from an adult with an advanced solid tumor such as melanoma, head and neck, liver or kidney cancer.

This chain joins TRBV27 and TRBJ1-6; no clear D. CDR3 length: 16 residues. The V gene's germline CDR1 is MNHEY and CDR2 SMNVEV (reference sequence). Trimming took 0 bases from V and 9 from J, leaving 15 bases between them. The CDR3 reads CASSLSGPGFGSPLHF. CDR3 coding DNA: TGTGCCAGCAGTTTATCTGGTCCGGGTTTTGGTTCACCCCTCCACTTT.

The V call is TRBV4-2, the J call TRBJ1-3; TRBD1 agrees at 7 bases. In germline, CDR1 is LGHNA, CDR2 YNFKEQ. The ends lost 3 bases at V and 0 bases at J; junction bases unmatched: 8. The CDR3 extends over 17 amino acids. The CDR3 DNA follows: TGTGCCAGCAGCCAGATCCGACAGGGTGGCTCTGGAAACACCATATATTTT. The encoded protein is CASSQIRQGGSGNTIYF.

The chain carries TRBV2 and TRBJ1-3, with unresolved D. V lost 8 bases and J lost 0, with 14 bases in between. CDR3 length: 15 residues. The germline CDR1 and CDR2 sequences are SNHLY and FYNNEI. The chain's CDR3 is CASGGISLSGNTIYF. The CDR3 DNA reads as TGTGCCAGCGGAGGTATATCTCTCTCTGGAAACACCATATATTTT.

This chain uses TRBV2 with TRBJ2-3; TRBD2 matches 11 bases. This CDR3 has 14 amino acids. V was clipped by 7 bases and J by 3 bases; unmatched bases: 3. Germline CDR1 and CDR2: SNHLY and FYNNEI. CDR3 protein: CASMGLAETDTQYF. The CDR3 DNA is TGTGCCAGCATGGGACTAGCGGAGACAGATACGCAGTATTTT.

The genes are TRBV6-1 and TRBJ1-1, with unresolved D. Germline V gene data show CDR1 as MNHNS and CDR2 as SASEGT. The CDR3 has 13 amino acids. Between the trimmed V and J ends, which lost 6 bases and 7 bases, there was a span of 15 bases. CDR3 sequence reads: CASRQDPNFEAFF. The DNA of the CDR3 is TGTGCCAGCAGGCAGGACCCTAATTTTGAAGCTTTCTTT.

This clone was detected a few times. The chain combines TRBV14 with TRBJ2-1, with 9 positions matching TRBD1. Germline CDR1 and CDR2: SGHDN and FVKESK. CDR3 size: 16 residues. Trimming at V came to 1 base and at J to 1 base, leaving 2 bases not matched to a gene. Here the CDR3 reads CASSQVGTGSYNEQFF. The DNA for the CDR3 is TGTGCCAGCAGCCAAGTGGGGACAGGGTCCTACAATGAGCAGTTCTTC. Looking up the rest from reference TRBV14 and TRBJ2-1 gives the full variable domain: EAGVTQFPSHSVIEKGQTVTLRCDPISGHDNLYWYRRVMGKEIKFLLHFVKESKQDESGMPNNRFLAERTGGTYSTLKVQPAELEDSGVYFCASSQVGTGSYNEQFFGPGTRLTVL.

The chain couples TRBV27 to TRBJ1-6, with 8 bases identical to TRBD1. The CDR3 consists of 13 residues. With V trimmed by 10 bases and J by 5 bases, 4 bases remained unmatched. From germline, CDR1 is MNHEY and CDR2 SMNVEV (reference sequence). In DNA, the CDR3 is TGTGCCATCGGGACAGGAAATAATTCACCCCTCCACTTT. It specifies CAIGTGNNSPLHF.

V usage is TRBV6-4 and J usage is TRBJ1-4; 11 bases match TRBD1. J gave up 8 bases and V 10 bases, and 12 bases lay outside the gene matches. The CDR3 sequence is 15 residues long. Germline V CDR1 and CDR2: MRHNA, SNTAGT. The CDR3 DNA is TGTGCCACCACTCCCGGACAGGGGGCTTGCGAAAAACTGTTTTTT. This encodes CATTPGQGACEKLFF.

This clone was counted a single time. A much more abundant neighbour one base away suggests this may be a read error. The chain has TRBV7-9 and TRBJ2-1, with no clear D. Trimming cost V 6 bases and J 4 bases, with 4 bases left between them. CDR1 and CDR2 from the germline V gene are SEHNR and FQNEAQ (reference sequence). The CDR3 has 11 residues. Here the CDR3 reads CASRLYNEQFF. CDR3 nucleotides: TGTGCCAGCAGGTTATACAATGAGCAGTTCTTC.

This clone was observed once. DNA of the CDR3: TGCGCCAGCAGCTTGGCCCCCGGGACTAGCGGGAGGGCCCCTCCGCAGTATTTT. Its translation: CASSLAPGTSGRAPPQYF. This chain links TRBV5-1 with TRBJ2-3, with TRBD2 matching 16 bases. Germline V gives CDR1 SGHRS, CDR2 YFSETQ. The CDR3 extends over 18 amino acids. V shed 0 bases, J shed 10 bases, and the junction held 11 bases outside the gene matches.

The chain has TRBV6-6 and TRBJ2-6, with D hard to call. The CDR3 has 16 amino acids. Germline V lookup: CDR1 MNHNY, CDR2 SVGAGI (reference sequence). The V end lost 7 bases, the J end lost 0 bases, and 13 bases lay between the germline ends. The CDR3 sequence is CASTKYWDSGANVLTF. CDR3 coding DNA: TGTGCCAGCACTAAATACTGGGACTCTGGGGCCAACGTCCTGACTTTC.

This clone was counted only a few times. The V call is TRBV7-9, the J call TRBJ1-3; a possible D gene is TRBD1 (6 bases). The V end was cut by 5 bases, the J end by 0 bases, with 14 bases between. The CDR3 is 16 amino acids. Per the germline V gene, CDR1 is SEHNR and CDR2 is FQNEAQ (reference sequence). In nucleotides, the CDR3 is TGTGCCAGCAGCCCCTCCGTGGGGGCCTCTGGAAACACCATATATTTT. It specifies CASSPSVGASGNTIYF.

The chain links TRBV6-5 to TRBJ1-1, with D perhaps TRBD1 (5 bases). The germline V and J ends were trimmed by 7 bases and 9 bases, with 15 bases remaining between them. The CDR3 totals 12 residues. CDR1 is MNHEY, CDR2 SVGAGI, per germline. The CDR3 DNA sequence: TGTGCCAGCACCTCCTCTGGGGGGAAAGCTTTCTTT. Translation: CASTSSGGKAFF.

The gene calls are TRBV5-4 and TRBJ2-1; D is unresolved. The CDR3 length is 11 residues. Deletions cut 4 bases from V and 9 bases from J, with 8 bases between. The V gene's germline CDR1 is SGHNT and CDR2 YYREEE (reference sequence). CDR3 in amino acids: CASSRAGEQFF. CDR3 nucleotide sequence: TGTGCCAGCAGCCGAGCCGGTGAGCAGTTCTTC.

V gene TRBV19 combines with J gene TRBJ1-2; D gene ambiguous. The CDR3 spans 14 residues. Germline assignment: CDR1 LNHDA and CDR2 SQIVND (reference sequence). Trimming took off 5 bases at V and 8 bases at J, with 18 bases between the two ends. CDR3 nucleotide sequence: TGTGCCAGTAGTGACCTGACGGCTCAAAGGGGCTACACCTTC. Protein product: CASSDLTAQRGYTF.

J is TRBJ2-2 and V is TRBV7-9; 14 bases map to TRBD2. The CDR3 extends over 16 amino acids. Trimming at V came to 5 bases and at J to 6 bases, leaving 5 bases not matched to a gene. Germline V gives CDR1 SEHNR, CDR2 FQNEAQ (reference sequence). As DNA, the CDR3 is TGTGCCAGCAGCCGAGGGACTAGCGGGGGAGCCGGGGAGCTGTTTTTT. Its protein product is CASSRGTSGGAGELFF. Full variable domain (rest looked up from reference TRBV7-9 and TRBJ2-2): DTGVSQNPRHKITKRGQNVTFRCDPISEHNRLYWYRQTLGQGPEFLTYFQNEAQLEKSRLLSDRFSAERPKGSFSTLEIQRTEQGDSAMYLCASSRGTSGGAGELFFGEGSRLTVL.

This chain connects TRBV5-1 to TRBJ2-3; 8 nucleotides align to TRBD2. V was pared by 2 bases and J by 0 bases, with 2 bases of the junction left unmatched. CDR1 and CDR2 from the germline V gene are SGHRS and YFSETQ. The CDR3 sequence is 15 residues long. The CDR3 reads CASSFPGGSTDTQYF. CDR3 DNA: TGCGCCAGCAGCTTCCCGGGGGGGAGCACAGATACGCAGTATTTT. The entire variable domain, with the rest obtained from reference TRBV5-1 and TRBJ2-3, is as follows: KAGVTQTPRYLIKTRGQQVTLSCSPISGHRSVSWYQQTPGQGLQFLFEYFSETQRNKGNFPGRFSGRQFSNSRSEMNVSTLELGDSALYLCASSFPGGSTDTQYFGPGTRLTVL.

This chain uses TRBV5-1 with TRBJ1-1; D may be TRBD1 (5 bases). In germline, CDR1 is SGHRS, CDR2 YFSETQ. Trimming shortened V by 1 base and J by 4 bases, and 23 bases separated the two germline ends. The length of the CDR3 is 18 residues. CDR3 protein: CASSLLGPGGGVVTEAFF. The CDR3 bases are TGCGCCAGCAGCTTGTTAGGGCCTGGAGGAGGGGTGGTCACTGAAGCTTTCTTT.

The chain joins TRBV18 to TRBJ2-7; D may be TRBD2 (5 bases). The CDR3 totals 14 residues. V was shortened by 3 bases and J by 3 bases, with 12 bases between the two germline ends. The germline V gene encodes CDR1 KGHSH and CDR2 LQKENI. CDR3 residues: CASSPRTSGYEQYF. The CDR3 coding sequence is TGTGCCAGCTCACCGCGGACTTCGGGCTACGAGCAGTACTTC.

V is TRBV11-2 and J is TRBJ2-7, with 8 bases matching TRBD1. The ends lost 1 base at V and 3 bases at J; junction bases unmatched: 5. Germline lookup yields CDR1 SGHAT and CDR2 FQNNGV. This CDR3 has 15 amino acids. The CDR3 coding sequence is TGTGCCAGCAGCTTAGGAGCAGGGGGCGTCTACGAGCAGTACGTC. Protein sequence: CASSLGAGGVYEQYV.

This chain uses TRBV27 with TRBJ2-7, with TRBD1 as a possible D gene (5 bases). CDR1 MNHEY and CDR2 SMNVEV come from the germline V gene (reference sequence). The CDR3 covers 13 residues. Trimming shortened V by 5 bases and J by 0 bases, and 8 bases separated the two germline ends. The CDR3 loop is CASSGHGSYEQYF. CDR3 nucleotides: TGTGCCAGCAGTGGACACGGCTCCTACGAGCAGTACTTC.